Detailed here is one T cell receptor (beta chain). This sample is drawn from a study of sequential checkpoint blockade in melanoma. Germline CDR1 LNHDA, CDR2 SQIVND (reference sequence). V shed 8 bases and J 2 bases; nucleotides not matched to a gene: 4. CDR3 length equals 14 residues. This sample's treatment: randomized to nivolumab then ipilimumab (arm A) or the reverse (arm B). The data were produced by immunoSEQ multiplex PCR, yet TCRdb's version contains in-frame clones alone and is incomplete. The table lists some 25,000 clones, approximately 75% of them singletons, with more than 10% in the top ten.

The sequence was obtained from a human donor with melanoma. V is TRBV19 and J is TRBJ1-5; TRBD1 matches 9 bases. The specimen comprised CD8+ T cells sorted from blood (inferred from file names), sampled from a patient given nivolumab and ipilimumab in sequence. CDR3 coding DNA: TGTGCCAGTGAACAGGGGGCAGGCAATCAGCCCCAGCATTTT. The encoded protein is CASEQGAGNQPQHF.